Shown below are 22 T cell receptor beta chains from a single sample sequenced in a study of T cell changes during pregnancy in multiple sclerosis. Some clones are missing from TCRdb's copy, which holds only in-frame ones; the method was immunoSEQ multiplex PCR. This sample has roughly 93,000 clones, with about 91% found just once. The material sequenced was peripheral blood, taken in the first trimester of pregnancy. All receptors derive from a female donor in good health, enrolled as a control in a pregnancy study.

Of note for this clone: The same CDR3 can be traced to other DNA sequences in this sample. The genes are TRBV18 and TRBJ1-5; D possibly corresponds to TRBD1 (6 bases). Per germline, CDR1 KGHSH and CDR2 LQKENI. The CDR3 extends over 16 amino acids. V was shortened by 2 bases and J by 0 bases, with 11 bases between the two germline ends. CDR3 protein: CASSPGGGNSNQPQHF. CDR3 DNA: TGTGCCAGCTCACCAGGGGGGGGCAATAGCAATCAGCCCCAGCATTTT.

This chain uses TRBV29-1 with TRBJ1-5; 7 bases are a match to TRBD1. Germline CDR1 SQVTM, CDR2 ANQGSEA. The length of the CDR3 is 15 residues. Trimming cost V 7 bases and J 6 bases; bases outside gene matches: 15. The CDR3 loop is CSARVGGSGGQPQHF. The CDR3 DNA is TGCAGCGCTAGGGTCGGCGGGTCAGGGGGTCAGCCCCAGCATTTT.

Here the CDR3 reads CASSPPRTVSYEQYF. In nucleotides, the CDR3 is TGTGCCAGCAGCCCCCCAAGGACAGTCTCCTACGAGCAGTACTTC. This chain links TRBV7-9 with TRBJ2-7, with D perhaps matching TRBD1 (6 bases). The CDR3 contains 15 residues. Germline values: CDR1 SEHNR, CDR2 FQNEAQ (reference sequence). The V end was cut by 5 bases, the J end by 0 bases, with 14 bases between.

The V and J genes are TRBV5-6 and TRBJ2-2, with 9 bases matching TRBD1. The CDR3 has 15 amino acids. With 6 bases clipped from V and 8 bases from J, the junction kept 11 bases outside the gene matches. Germline-derived CDR1 and CDR2 are SGHDT and YYEEEE. CDR3 region: CASTWEQGAFGELFF. The CDR3, as DNA: TGTGCCAGCACCTGGGAACAGGGGGCCTTTGGGGAGCTGTTTTTT.

The chain links TRBV9 to TRBJ2-1, with 11 positions matching TRBD2. The V gene end was trimmed by 2 bases and the J gene end by 6 bases; junction bases not matched to a gene: 10. Per the germline V gene, CDR1 is SGDLS and CDR2 is YYNGEE. The CDR3 contains 17 residues. Here the CDR3 DNA reads TGTGCCAGCAGCGTTTCCCATCTAGCGGGGGGCGTCAATGAGCAGTTCTTC. Residues: CASSVSHLAGGVNEQFF.

The rearrangement links TRBV18 to TRBJ2-1, with TRBD2 identical over 11 bases. The CDR3 spans 17 residues. Per germline, CDR1 KGHSH and CDR2 LQKENI. With 3 bases clipped from V and 3 bases from J, the junction kept 7 bases outside the gene matches. The CDR3 sequence is CASSPPPGLAGYNEQFF. The CDR3 region has the DNA TGTGCCAGCTCACCCCCCCCCGGACTAGCGGGCTACAATGAGCAGTTCTTC.

The V gene is TRBV5-6, the J gene TRBJ1-2; D gene uncertain. The germline V gene encodes CDR1 SGHDT and CDR2 YYEEEE. This CDR3 spans 13 amino acids. V lost 0 bases and J 4 bases, leaving 7 bases between the germline ends. CDR3 bases: TGTGCCAGCAGCTTGGAGCGTTTCTATGGCTACACCTTC. As protein: CASSLERFYGYTF. The complete variable domain, with remaining parts taken from reference TRBV5-6 and TRBJ1-2, reads DAGVTQSPTHLIKTRGQQVTLRCSPKSGHDTVSWYQQALGQGPQFIFQYYEEEERQRGNFPDRFSGHQFPNYSSELNVNALLLGDSALYLCASSLERFYGYTFGSGTRLTVV.

The chain is built from TRBV7-6 and TRBJ2-1; 8 nucleotides match TRBD1. In germline, CDR1 is SGHVS, CDR2 FNYEAQ. The CDR3 runs 13 residues. After removal of 6 bases from V and 9 bases from J, the junction contained 7 bases not matched to a gene. DNA for the CDR3: TGTGCCAGCAGGCCGGACAGGGTCGGTGAGCAGTTCTTC. Translation: CASRPDRVGEQFF.

Here the CDR3 reads CASSPAGVEKNTEAFF. CDR3 DNA sequence: TGTGCCAGCAGTCCCGCCGGGGTGGAGAAGAACACTGAAGCTTTCTTT. V gene TRBV28 combines with J gene TRBJ1-1, with D hard to call. Germline V CDR1 and CDR2: MDHEN, SYDVKM. V was shortened by 5 bases and J by 1 base, with 17 bases between the two germline ends. The CDR3 loop spans 16 amino acids.

This chain links TRBV4-3 with TRBJ1-5; no reliable D call. The V gene lost 0 bases and the J gene lost 7 bases, with 13 bases spanning the gap. The CDR3 totals 15 residues. Looked up from germline, CDR1 is LGHNA and CDR2 is YSLEER. The CDR3 nucleotides read TGCGCCAGCAGCCAAGATGGCGGAGGAAGACAGCCCCAGCATTTT. Amino acids: CASSQDGGGRQPQHF.

The gene calls are TRBV11-2 and TRBJ2-7, with a weak D call TRBD1 (5 bases). CDR1 and CDR2 from the germline V gene are SGHAT and FQNNGV. The CDR3 totals 13 residues. The V end lost 5 bases, the J end lost 3 bases, and 11 bases lay between the germline ends. CDR3 in amino acids: CASSRQTNYEQYF. The CDR3 coding sequence is TGTGCCAGCAGCCGACAGACCAACTACGAGCAGTACTTC.

V gene TRBV10-3 combines with J gene TRBJ2-2; D is possibly TRBD2 (6 bases). V was clipped by 0 bases and J by 7 bases, with 24 bases between them. The germline gives CDR1 ENHRY, CDR2 SYGVKD. CDR3 length: 19 residues. The CDR3 DNA is TGTGCCATCAGTGAGTCCCCCAGCGGGCCTCATCACCGCAGCGGGGAGCTGTTTTTT. It specifies CAISESPSGPHHRSGELFF.

This sequence joins TRBV11-2 and TRBJ2-7; perhaps TRBD2 as D (6 bases). This CDR3 region has 14 residues. CDR1 and CDR2 (germline): SGHAT, FQNNGV. V was shortened by 5 bases and J by 0 bases, with 11 bases between the two germline ends. CDR3 sequence reads: CASSGDGSSYEQYF. The DNA for the CDR3 is TGTGCCAGCAGCGGGGACGGGAGCTCCTACGAGCAGTACTTC.

The chain uses TRBV7-9 and TRBJ2-1; D not resolved. V was cut by 3 bases and J by 0 bases, with 3 bases left in between. CDR1 is SEHNR and CDR2 is FQNEAQ in the germline V gene (reference sequence). CDR3 size: 13 residues. CDR3 DNA: TGTGCCAGCAGCTTTCGCTCCTACAATGAGCAGTTCTTC. It encodes CASSFRSYNEQFF.

The V and J genes are TRBV5-6 and TRBJ2-7, with 7 bases that match TRBD2. Germline lookup yields CDR1 SGHDT and CDR2 YYEEEE. After removal of 0 bases from V and 10 bases from J, the junction contained 1 base not matched to a gene. This CDR3 spans 11 amino acids. DNA for the CDR3: TGTGCCAGCAGCTTGGGGGAGGGCCAGTACTTC. As protein: CASSLGEGQYF.

This chain connects TRBV7-3 to TRBJ2-1; 10 bases are shared with TRBD2. The CDR3 sequence is 13 residues long. With 5 bases clipped from V and 10 bases from J, the junction kept 5 bases outside the gene matches. From germline, CDR1 is SGHTA and CDR2 FQGTGA. In DNA form, the CDR3 reads TGTGCCAGCAGCCCACTAGCGGGGAGAGAGCAGTTCTTC. It yields the protein CASSPLAGREQFF.

The V gene is TRBV28, the J gene TRBJ1-6; D unclear. V was pared by 5 bases and J by 7 bases, with 15 bases between. Germline V gene lookup returns CDR1 MDHEN and CDR2 SYDVKM. The CDR3 runs to 15 residues. The CDR3 region is CASSPFGRGNSPLHF. CDR3 DNA: TGTGCCAGCAGTCCTTTCGGGAGAGGGAATTCACCCCTCCACTTT.

The V and J genes are TRBV28 and TRBJ2-1, with 9 bases lining up with TRBD2. The V gene end was trimmed by 7 bases and the J gene end by 6 bases; junction bases not matched to a gene: 7. Germline V gene lookup returns CDR1 MDHEN and CDR2 SYDVKM. The CDR3 spans 14 residues. The CDR3 DNA is TGTGCCAGCACCCGAGCGACTAGCGGCAATGAGCAGTTCTTC. Its translation: CASTRATSGNEQFF.

The genes are TRBV10-3 and TRBJ1-4, with 12 bases fitting TRBD1. This CDR3 is 15 amino acids long. CDR1 is ENHRY and CDR2 is SYGVKD in the germline V gene. V lost 5 bases and J lost 7; bases outside the gene matches: 5. In DNA form, the CDR3 reads TGTGCCATCAGTCCAGGGACAGGGGGCTTTGAAAAACTGTTTTTT. Translated, it gives CAISPGTGGFEKLFF.

This chain links TRBV4-3 with TRBJ2-1, with a possible D match to TRBD2 (5 bases). The germline V and J ends were trimmed by 2 bases and 8 bases, with 10 bases remaining between them. Germline V gives CDR1 LGHNA, CDR2 YSLEER. The length of the CDR3 is 13 residues. The CDR3 protein is CASSQWTGDEQFF. CDR3 coding DNA: TGCGCCAGCAGCCAATGGACTGGGGATGAGCAGTTCTTC.

This chain links TRBV7-9 with TRBJ1-1; the D gene is possibly TRBD1 (5 bases). Germline-derived CDR1 and CDR2 are SEHNR and FQNEAQ (reference sequence). Trimming took off 0 bases at V and 10 bases at J, with 9 bases between the two ends. There are 12 residues in the CDR3. CDR3 coding DNA: TGTGCCAGCAGCTTAGCGGAGGGGCGAGCTTTCTTT. Amino acids: CASSLAEGRAFF. The full variable domain, rest sourced from reference TRBV7-9 and TRBJ1-1, is DTGVSQNPRHKITKRGQNVTFRCDPISEHNRLYWYRQTLGQGPEFLTYFQNEAQLEKSRLLSDRFSAERPKGSFSTLEIQRTEQGDSAMYLCASSLAEGRAFFGQGTRLTVV.

DNA for the CDR3: TGTGCCAGCAGCCAAGGGTACGAGACAGGGAGATGGTACAATGAGCAGTTCTTC. It is translated as CASSQGYETGRWYNEQFF. This sequence joins TRBV14 and TRBJ2-1, with 7 bases aligning to TRBD1. This CDR3 has 18 residues. Germline V gene data show CDR1 as SGHDN and CDR2 as FVKESK. The J segment lost 4 bases and the V segment lost 1 base, leaving 13 bases of the junction unmatched.